The 2 T cell receptor beta chains below all came from one sample that was sequenced in a study of CD8 T cells in Susac syndrome. RNA totalling about 0.45 to 1 ug underwent reverse transcription with random hexamers. MiXCR was run by TCRdb on the immunoSEQ multiplex PCR reads, yielding one entry per CDR3 protein. Of 200,000 or so distinct CDR3 sequences listed, 95% are singletons. The sequenced material came from CD8+ T cells from PBMCs. The receptors were sampled from a human donor with Susac syndrome.

This clonotype appeared once. V and J are TRBV29-1 and TRBJ2-4; 10 positions match TRBD2. Per the germline V gene, CDR1 is SQVTM and CDR2 is ANQGSEA. This CDR3 spans 14 amino acids. The trim removed 7 bases at V and 9 bases at J, leaving 12 bases unmatched. The CDR3 loop is CSGASGRYAGIQYF. The CDR3 DNA follows: TGCAGCGGAGCTAGCGGGAGATACGCGGGCATTCAGTACTTC.

V is TRBV3-1 and J is TRBJ1-1; D gene unclear. Germline V CDR1 and CDR2: LGHDT, YNNKEL (reference sequence). Trimming cost V 1 base and J 7 bases, with 19 bases left between them. The CDR3 has 16 residues. CDR3 DNA sequence: TGTGCCAGCAGCCAAGTTGTATTGAGTTCGGGTGTTGAAGCTTTCTTT. It translates to CASSQVVLSSGVEAFF.